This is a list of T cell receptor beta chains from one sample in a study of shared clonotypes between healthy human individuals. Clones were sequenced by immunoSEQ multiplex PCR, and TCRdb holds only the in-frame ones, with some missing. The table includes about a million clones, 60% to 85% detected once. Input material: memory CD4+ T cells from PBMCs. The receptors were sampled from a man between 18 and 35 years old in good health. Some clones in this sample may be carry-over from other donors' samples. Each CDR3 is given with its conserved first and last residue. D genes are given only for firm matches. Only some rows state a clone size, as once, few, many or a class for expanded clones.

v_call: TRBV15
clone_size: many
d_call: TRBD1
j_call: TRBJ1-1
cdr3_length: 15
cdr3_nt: TGTGCCACCAGCAGAGGGACAGGGTATTTCACTGAAGCTTTCTTT
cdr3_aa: CATSRGTGYFTEAFF

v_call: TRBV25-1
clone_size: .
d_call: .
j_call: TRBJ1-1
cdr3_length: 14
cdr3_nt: TGTGCCAGCAGTGGGGGGACTCACCCGCTGGGGGCTTTCTTT
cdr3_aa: CASSGGTHPLGAFF

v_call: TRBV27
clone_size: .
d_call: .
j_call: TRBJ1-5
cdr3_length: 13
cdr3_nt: TGTGCCAGCGGTTTAGGCCTTAATCAGCCCCATCATTTT
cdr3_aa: CASGLGLNQPHHF

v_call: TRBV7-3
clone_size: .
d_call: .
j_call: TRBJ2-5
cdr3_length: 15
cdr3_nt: TGTGCCAGCAGCTTAATACCGGGGGCCCAAGAGACCCAGTACTTC
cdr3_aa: CASSLIPGAQETQYF

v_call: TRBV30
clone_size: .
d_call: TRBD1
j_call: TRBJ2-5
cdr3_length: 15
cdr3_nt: TGTGCCTGGAGTACGGACAGGGGGTTTAGAAAGACCCAGTACTTC
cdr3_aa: CAWSTDRGFRKTQYF

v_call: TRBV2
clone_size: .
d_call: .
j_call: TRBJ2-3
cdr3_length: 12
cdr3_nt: TGTGCCAGCACGGGGGCTGAAGATACGCAGTATTTT
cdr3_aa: CASTGAEDTQYF

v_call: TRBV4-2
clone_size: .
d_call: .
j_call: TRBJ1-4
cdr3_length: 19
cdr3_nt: TGTGCCAGCAGCCAAGATCCGGGCTCCGGCCCCATTCCTAATGAAAAACTGTTTTTT
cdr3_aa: CASSQDPGSGPIPNEKLFF

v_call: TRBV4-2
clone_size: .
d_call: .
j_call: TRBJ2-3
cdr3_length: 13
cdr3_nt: TGTGCCAGCAGCCGGGGGGACCCAGATACGCAGTATTTT
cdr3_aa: CASSRGDPDTQYF

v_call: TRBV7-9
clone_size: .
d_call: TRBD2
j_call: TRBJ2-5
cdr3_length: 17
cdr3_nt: TGTGCCAGCAGCCCTGAATACGGACTAGCGGGAGGAGAGACCCAGTACTTC
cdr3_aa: CASSPEYGLAGGETQYF

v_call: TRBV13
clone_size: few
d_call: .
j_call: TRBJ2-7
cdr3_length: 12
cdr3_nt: TGTGCCAGCAGCTTAGCAGGGGGGGAGCAGTACTTC
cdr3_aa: CASSLAGGEQYF

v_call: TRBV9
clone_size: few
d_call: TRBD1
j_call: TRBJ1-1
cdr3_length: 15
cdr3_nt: TGTGCCAGCAGCGGCGGGACAGAGAGGTCCCTTGGGGCTTTCTTT
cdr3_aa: CASSGGTERSLGAFF

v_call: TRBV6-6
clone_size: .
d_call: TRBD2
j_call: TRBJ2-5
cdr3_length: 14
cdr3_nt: TGTGCCAGCAGTTACTCCGGGGGAGGGGAGACCCAGTACTTC
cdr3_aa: CASSYSGGGETQYF

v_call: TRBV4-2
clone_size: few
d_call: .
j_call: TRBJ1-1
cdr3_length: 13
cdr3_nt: TGTGCCAGCAGCCAGGGAGGGTACACTGAAGCTTTCTTT
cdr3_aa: CASSQGGYTEAFF

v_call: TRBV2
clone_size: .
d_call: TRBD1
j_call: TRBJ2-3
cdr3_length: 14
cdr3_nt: TGTGCCAGCAGTGGACAGGGTTATCAAGATACGCAGTATTTT
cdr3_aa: CASSGQGYQDTQYF

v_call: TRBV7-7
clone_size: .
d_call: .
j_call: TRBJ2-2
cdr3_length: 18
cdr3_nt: TGTGCCAGCAGCCCGTTGGGCCGAACAGGGAGGGTCACCGGGGAGCTGTTTTTT
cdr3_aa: CASSPLGRTGRVTGELFF

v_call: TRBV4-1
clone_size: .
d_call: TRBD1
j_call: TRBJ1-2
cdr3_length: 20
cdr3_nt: TGCGCCAGCAGCCAAGTCTCCCGGAGGCGGCAGGGGGCCGACGACTATGGCTACACCTTC
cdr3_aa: CASSQVSRRRQGADDYGYTF

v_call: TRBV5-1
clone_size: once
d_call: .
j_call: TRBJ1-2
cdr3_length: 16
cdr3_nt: TGCGCCAGCAGCTTGGATCAGTCCCTCTCAAACTATGGCTACACCTTC
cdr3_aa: CASSLDQSLSNYGYTF

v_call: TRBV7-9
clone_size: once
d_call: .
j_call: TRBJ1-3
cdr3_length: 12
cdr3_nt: TGTGCCAGCAGCGTGGAACAAGGGACCGTTGGTTTT
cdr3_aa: CASSVEQGTVGF

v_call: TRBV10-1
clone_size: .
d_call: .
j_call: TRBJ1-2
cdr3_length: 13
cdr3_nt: TGCGCCAGCAACTCGACAGACAACTATGGCTACACCTTC
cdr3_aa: CASNSTDNYGYTF

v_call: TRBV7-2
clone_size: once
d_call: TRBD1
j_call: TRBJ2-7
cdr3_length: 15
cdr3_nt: TGTGCCAGCAGCTTAGACGGGACAGTAACCTACGAGCAGTACTTC
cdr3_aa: CASSLDGTVTYEQYF

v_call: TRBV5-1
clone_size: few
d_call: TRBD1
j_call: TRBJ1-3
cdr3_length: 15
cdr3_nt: TGCGCCAGCAGCCCGGGACAGGGGGATGGAAACACCATATATTTT
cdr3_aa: CASSPGQGDGNTIYF

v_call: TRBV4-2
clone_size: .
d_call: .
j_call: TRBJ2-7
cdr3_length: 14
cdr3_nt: TGTGCCAGCAGCCACGGCGGCAGCTCCTACGAGCAGTACTTC
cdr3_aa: CASSHGGSSYEQYF

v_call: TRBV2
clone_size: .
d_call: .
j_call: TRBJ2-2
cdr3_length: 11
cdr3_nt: TGTGCCAGCAGTTACACCGGGGAGCTGTTTTTT
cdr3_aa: CASSYTGELFF

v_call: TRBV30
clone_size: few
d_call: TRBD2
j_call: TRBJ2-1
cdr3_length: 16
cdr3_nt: TGTGCCTGGAGAGAATGGACTAGCGGGAGTAGGGGTGAGCAGTTCTTC
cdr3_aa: CAWREWTSGSRGEQFF